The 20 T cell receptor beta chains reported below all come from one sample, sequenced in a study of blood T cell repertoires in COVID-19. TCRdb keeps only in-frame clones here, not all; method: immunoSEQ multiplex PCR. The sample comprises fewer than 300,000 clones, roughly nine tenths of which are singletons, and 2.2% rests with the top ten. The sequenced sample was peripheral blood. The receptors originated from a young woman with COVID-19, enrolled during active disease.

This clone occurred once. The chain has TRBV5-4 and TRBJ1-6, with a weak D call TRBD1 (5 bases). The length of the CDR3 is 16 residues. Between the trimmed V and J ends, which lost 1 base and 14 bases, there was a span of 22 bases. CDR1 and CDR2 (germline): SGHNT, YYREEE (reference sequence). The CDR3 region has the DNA TGTGCCAGCAGCTTGCAGGGACGAGTCCCCGGGAGAACCCTCCACTTT. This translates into CASSLQGRVPGRTLHF.

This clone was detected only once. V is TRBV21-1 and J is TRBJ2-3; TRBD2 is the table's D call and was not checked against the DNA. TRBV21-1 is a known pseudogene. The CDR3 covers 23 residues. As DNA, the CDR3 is TGTGCCAGCAGCCCCCTAACGAGGACTAGCGGGAGGAACACCTTCCCTCGCACAGATACGCAGTATTTT. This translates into CASSPLTRTSGRNTFPRTDTQYF.

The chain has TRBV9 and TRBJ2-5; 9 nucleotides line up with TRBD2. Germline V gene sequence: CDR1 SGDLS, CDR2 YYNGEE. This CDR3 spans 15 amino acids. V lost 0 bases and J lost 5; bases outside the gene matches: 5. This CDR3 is CASSVGGRAGETQYF. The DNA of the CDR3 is TGTGCCAGCAGCGTAGGCGGGAGGGCCGGGGAGACCCAGTACTTC.

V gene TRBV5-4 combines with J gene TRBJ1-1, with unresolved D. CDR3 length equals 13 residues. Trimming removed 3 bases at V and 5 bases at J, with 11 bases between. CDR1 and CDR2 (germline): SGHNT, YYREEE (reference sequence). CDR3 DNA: TGTGCCAGCAGCTCAATCGAGAAAACTGAAGCTTTCTTT. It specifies CASSSIEKTEAFF.

The CDR3 is CASSQGTSGGHTEAFF. The DNA of the CDR3 is TGTGCCAGCAGCCAAGGAACTTCAGGGGGCCACACTGAAGCTTTCTTT. The chain links TRBV3-1 (or the pseudogene TRBV3-2) to TRBJ1-1; 8 bases match TRBD1. Germline assignment: CDR1 LGHDT and CDR2 YNNKEL (reference sequence). This CDR3 comprises 16 residues. The V and J ends lost 1 base and 3 bases, in that order; junction bases with no gene match: 7.

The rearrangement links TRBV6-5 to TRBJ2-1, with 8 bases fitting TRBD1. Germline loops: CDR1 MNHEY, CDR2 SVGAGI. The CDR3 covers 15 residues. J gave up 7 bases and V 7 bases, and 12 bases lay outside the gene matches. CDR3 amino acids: CASTLAGGLGNEQFF. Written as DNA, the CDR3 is TGTGCCAGCACCCTTGCAGGGGGCTTGGGGAATGAGCAGTTCTTC.

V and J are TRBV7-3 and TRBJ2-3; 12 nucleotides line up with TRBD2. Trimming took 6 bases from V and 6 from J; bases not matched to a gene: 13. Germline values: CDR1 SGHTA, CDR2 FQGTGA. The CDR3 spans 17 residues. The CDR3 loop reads CASRTPPSGRGTDTQYF. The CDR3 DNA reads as TGTGCCAGCAGAACCCCACCTAGCGGGAGGGGGACGGATACGCAGTATTTT.

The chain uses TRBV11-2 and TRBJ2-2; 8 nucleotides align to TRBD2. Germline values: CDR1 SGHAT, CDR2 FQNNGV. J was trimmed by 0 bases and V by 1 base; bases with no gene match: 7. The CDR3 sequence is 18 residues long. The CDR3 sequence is CASSLGRLAIANTGELFF. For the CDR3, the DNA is TGTGCCAGCAGCTTAGGAAGACTAGCGATCGCGAACACCGGGGAGCTGTTTTTT.

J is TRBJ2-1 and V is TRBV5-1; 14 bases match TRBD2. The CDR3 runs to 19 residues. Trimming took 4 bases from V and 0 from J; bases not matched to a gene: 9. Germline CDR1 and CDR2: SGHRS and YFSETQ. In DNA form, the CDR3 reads TGCGCCAGCAGCCGTTCGGGACTAGCGGGAGATAGCTCCTACAATGAGCAGTTCTTC. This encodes CASSRSGLAGDSSYNEQFF.

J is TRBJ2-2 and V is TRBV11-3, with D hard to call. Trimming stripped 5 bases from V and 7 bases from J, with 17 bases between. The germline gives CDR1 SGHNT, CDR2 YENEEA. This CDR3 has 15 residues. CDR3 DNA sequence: TGTGCCAGCAGCCCCGGAGCTCCATCGGGCGGGGAGCTGTTTTTT. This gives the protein CASSPGAPSGGELFF.

DNA of the CDR3: TGTGCCAGCAGCGCCGACAGGGGGCCGGGTGTAGCCAAAAACATTCAGTACTTC. Its translation is CASSADRGPGVAKNIQYF. The chain links TRBV5-6 to TRBJ2-4; 10 bases map to TRBD1. Per the germline V gene, CDR1 is SGHDT and CDR2 is YYEEEE. This CDR3 region has 18 residues. Trimming cost V 4 bases and J 0 bases; bases outside gene matches: 10.

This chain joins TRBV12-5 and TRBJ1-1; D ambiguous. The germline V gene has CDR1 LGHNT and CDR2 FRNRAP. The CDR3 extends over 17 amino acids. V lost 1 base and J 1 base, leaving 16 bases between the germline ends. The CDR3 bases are TGTGCTAGTGGTTTGGGTCAAAAGGGAGACACGAACACTGAAGCTTTCTTT. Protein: CASGLGQKGDTNTEAFF.

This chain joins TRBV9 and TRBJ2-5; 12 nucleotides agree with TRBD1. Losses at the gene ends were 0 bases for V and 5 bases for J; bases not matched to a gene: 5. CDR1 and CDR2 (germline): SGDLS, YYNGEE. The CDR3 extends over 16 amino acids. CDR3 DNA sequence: TGTGCCAGCAGCGTAGTTGGGACAGGGGGCGTTGAGACCCAGTACTTC. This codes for CASSVVGTGGVETQYF. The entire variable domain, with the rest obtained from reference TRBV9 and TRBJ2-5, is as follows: DSGVTQTPKHLITATGQRVTLRCSPRSGDLSVYWYQQSLDQGLQFLIQYYNGEERAKGNILERFSAQQFPDLHSELNLSSLELGDSALYFCASSVVGTGGVETQYFGPGTRLLVL.

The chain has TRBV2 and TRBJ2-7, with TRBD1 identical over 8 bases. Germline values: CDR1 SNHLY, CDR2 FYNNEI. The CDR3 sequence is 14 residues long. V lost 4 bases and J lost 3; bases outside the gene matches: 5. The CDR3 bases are TGTGCCAGCAGTGTTCAGGGGGCCGACTACGAGCAGTACTTC. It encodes CASSVQGADYEQYF.

The CDR3 DNA reads TGTGCCAGCAGCACCCCCTACGGGAGCACAGATACGCAGTATTTT. Residues: CASSTPYGSTDTQYF. V gene TRBV9 combines with J gene TRBJ2-3; D unclear. The germline V and J ends were trimmed by 4 bases and 0 bases, with 12 bases remaining between them. Germline CDR1 reads SGDLS; CDR2 reads YYNGEE. The CDR3 has 15 amino acids.

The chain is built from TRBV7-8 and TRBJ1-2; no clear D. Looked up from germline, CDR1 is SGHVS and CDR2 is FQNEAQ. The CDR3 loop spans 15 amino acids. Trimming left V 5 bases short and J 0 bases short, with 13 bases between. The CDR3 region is CASSAQQLANYGYTF. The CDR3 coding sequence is TGTGCCAGCAGCGCACAGCAGCTGGCTAACTATGGCTACACCTTC.

CDR3 loop: CSVDPGGNQPQHF. CDR3 in DNA: TGCAGCGTTGATCCCGGTGGCAATCAGCCCCAGCATTTT. The chain carries TRBV29-1 and TRBJ1-5; D gene ambiguous. The CDR3 consists of 13 residues. The germline V gene encodes CDR1 SQVTM and CDR2 ANQGSEA. V dropped 3 bases and J dropped 2 bases, with 8 bases sitting between them.

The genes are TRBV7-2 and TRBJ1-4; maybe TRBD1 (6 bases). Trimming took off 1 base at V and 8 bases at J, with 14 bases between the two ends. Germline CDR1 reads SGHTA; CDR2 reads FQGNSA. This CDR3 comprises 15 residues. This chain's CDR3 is CASSLVTGPDEKLFF. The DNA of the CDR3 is TGTGCCAGCAGCTTAGTCACAGGGCCGGACGAAAAACTGTTTTTT.

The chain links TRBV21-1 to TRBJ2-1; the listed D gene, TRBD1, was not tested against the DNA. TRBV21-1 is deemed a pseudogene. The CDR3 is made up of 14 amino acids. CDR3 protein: CASSKRQGANEQFF. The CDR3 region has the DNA TGTGCCAGCAGCAAAAGACAGGGAGCTAATGAGCAGTTCTTC.

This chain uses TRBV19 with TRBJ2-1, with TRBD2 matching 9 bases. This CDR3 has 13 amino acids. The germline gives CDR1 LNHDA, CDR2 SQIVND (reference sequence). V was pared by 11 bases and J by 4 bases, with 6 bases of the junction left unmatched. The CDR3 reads CASALAGYNEQFF. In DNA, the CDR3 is TGTGCCTCTGCGCTAGCGGGGTACAATGAGCAGTTCTTC.